The 5 T cell receptor beta chains below were found in one sample sequenced in a study of blood T cell repertoires in COVID-19. Produced via immunoSEQ multiplex PCR; TCRdb's table is partial and in-frame only. This sample yields 85,000 or so clones, of which 86% are seen a single time; 27% belongs to the top ten. The source material was peripheral blood. These receptors all come from a man aged 45-65 years with active or convalescent COVID-19.

This rearrangement joins TRBV19 to TRBJ2-6, with unresolved D. Germline CDR1 is LNHDA and CDR2 is SQIVND (reference sequence). The CDR3 loop spans 17 amino acids. V was clipped by 3 bases and J by 2 bases, with 14 bases between them. The CDR3 sequence is CASSMEQRMAGANVLTF. For the CDR3, the DNA is TGTGCCAGTAGTATGGAACAGAGAATGGCTGGGGCCAACGTCCTGACTTTC. The full variable domain, in which reference TRBV19 and TRBJ2-6 provide the parts outside the CDR3, is DGGITQSPKYLFRKEGQNVTLSCEQNLNHDAMYWYRQDPGQGLRLIYYSQIVNDFQKGDIAEGYSVSREKKESFPLTVTSAQKNPTAFYLCASSMEQRMAGANVLTFGAGSRLTVL.

V is TRBV6-5 and J is TRBJ2-2; 10 nucleotides match TRBD2. This CDR3 has 14 residues. Losses at the gene ends were 7 bases for V and 7 bases for J; bases not matched to a gene: 6. Per germline, CDR1 MNHEY and CDR2 SVGAGI. The CDR3 DNA sequence: TGTGCCAGCAATACCCTAGCGGGAGTCGGGGAGCTGTTTTTT. Protein product: CASNTLAGVGELFF.

The J gene is TRBJ1-1, the V gene TRBV2; D not certain. The CDR3 is 11 amino acids. Germline V gene lookup returns CDR1 SNHLY and CDR2 FYNNEI. The germline V and J ends were trimmed by 7 bases and 7 bases, with 10 bases remaining between them. CDR3 protein: CASMVQIEAFF. The CDR3 nucleotides read TGTGCCAGCATGGTCCAGATTGAAGCTTTCTTT.

The genes are TRBV28 and TRBJ1-1; 7 nucleotides match TRBD1. Germline trimming cut 6 bases from V and 5 bases from J; bases unmatched to any gene: 21. CDR3 length: 18 residues. The V gene's germline CDR1 is MDHEN and CDR2 SYDVKM. Written as DNA, the CDR3 is TGTGCCAGCAGCTTGTCCCAGACAGGGATTCCAAGCCAAACTGAAGCTTTCTTT. It translates to CASSLSQTGIPSQTEAFF.

The V call is TRBV6-5, the J call TRBJ1-2, with 10 nucleotides matching TRBD1. CDR3 length: 14 residues. The J segment lost 7 bases and the V segment lost 10 bases, leaving 12 bases of the junction unmatched. CDR1 is MNHEY and CDR2 is SVGAGI in the germline V gene. As DNA, the CDR3 is TGTGCCAACGCACCCGACAGGGGGCTAAGTGGCTACACCTTC. Its protein is CANAPDRGLSGYTF.